The next 27 T cell receptor beta chains were all read from a single sample in a study of blood T cells in healthy people across ages (dated by TCRdb to 2015 to 2017). The library was obtained by 5' RACE. TCRdb names Illumina HiSeq 2500 as the instrument used. A second PCR of roughly 6 to 12 cycles was performed with a sample-barcoded 5' primer and a J-beta primer mix. Through fastp at Q25 and MiXCR, TCRdb rebuilt clones from the public reads, retaining in-frame beta chains. Rows merge per CDR3 protein into single entries with the most common DNA and genes. Across this sample there are fewer than 1.5 million distinct CDR3 sequences, with roughly 40% seen only once. The ten largest account for 7.9% of the sample. The sample taken for sequencing was blood. The receptor source for this set is a woman under 30 in good health.

This clonotype was counted a few times. The V call is TRBV14, the J call TRBJ2-1; D perhaps matches TRBD2 (6 bases). CDR3 length: 17 residues. The V end was cut by 1 base, the J end by 0 bases, with 13 bases between. Germline V gene data show CDR1 as SGHDN and CDR2 as FVKESK. The CDR3 sequence is CASSQGLEVSSYNEQFF. The CDR3 bases are TGTGCCAGCAGCCAAGGACTAGAGGTTAGCTCCTACAATGAGCAGTTCTTC.

The chain links TRBV19 to TRBJ2-4, with D uncertain. The assigned J gene may be wrong: the sequence end matches TRBJ2-7 better. Per germline, CDR1 LNHDA and CDR2 SQIVND (reference sequence). The CDR3 has 11 amino acids. The CDR3 bases are TGTGCCAGTAGTATTTCGGGCGAGCAGTACTTC. Its protein is CASSISGEQYF.

This clonotype was found a few times. The rearrangement links TRBV20-1 to TRBJ2-1; 7 bases are shared with TRBD2. Trimming at V came to 0 bases and at J to 14 bases, leaving 7 bases not matched to a gene. The germline V gene encodes CDR1 DFQATT and CDR2 SNEGSKA (reference sequence). The CDR3 totals 12 residues. CDR3 protein: CSARDPLSGKFF. DNA of the CDR3: TGCAGTGCTAGAGATCCCCTGAGCGGGAAGTTCTTC.

V is TRBV6-6 and J is TRBJ1-2, with TRBD1 matching 8 bases. The CDR3 is 15 amino acids. Germline-derived CDR1 and CDR2 are MNHNY and SVGAGI (reference sequence). Trimming removed 3 bases from V and 4 bases from J; junction bases left unmatched: 7. The CDR3 loop reads CASSYNRGGGYGYTF. CDR3 bases: TGTGCCAGCAGTTATAACAGGGGGGGCGGCTATGGCTACACCTTC.

The chain joins TRBV27 to TRBJ2-3; D remains ambiguous. V gave up 1 base and J gave up 2 bases, with 7 bases separating them. Germline V gene lookup returns CDR1 MNHEY and CDR2 SMNVEV (reference sequence). This CDR3 region has 14 residues. CDR3 loop: CASSLYGDTDTQYF. The CDR3 nucleotides read TGTGCCAGCAGTTTATACGGCGACACAGATACGCAGTATTTT.

V is TRBV2 and J is TRBJ1-5, with unresolved D. With 0 bases removed from V and 3 bases from J, the gap between germline ends came to 6 bases. Germline-derived CDR1 and CDR2 are SNHLY and FYNNEI. The CDR3 is 14 residues long. Written as DNA, the CDR3 is TGTGCCAGCAGTGAAGCTTTGGACAATCAGCCCCAGCATTTT. It is translated as CASSEALDNQPQHF.

The chain combines TRBV6-2 or TRBV6-3 with TRBJ2-7; perhaps TRBD2 as D (6 bases). This CDR3 region has 16 residues. CDR1 and CDR2 (germline): MNHEY, SVGEGT. V gave up 0 bases and J gave up 1 base, with 13 bases separating them. CDR3 bases: TGTGCCAGCAGTTACTCGACTAGTCCGCTTTCCTACGAGCAGTACTTC. Its protein product is CASSYSTSPLSYEQYF.

The chain carries TRBV20-1 and TRBJ2-4; D not certain. The CDR3 covers 14 residues. The germline V gene has CDR1 DFQATT and CDR2 SNEGSKA (reference sequence). The V and J ends lost 5 bases and 7 bases respectively, with 18 bases between them. The CDR3 coding sequence is TGCAGTGCTCCATCAGAATCGGCGCGGAACATTCAGTACTTC. It yields the protein CSAPSESARNIQYF.

This clonotype occurred once. The chain links TRBV18 to TRBJ1-5, with unresolved D. Trimming left V 8 bases short and J 11 bases short, with 19 bases between. The length of the CDR3 is 13 residues. The germline CDR1 and CDR2 sequences are KGHSH and LQKENI. The CDR3 region is CASARKAGGTQHF. In nucleotides, the CDR3 is TGTGCCAGCGCACGGAAAGCGGGCGGTACCCAGCATTTT.

V gene TRBV7-9 combines with J gene TRBJ1-2; D remains ambiguous. This CDR3 region has 13 residues. With 5 bases removed from V and 4 bases from J, the gap between germline ends came to 11 bases. In germline, CDR1 is SEHNR, CDR2 FQNEAQ (reference sequence). CDR3 sequence: CASSNTAIYGYTF. The CDR3 DNA follows: TGTGCCAGCAGCAACACAGCAATCTATGGCTACACCTTC.

The genes are TRBV11-2 and TRBJ2-1, with 10 bases that match TRBD1. The CDR3 loop spans 13 amino acids. CDR1 is SGHAT and CDR2 is FQNNGV in the germline V gene. V trimming: 4 bases; J trimming: 15 bases; junction bases outside the gene matches: 9. The CDR3 is CASSSYRDRGMFF. Here the CDR3 DNA reads TGTGCCAGCAGCTCCTACCGGGACAGGGGTATGTTCTTC.

The chain employs TRBV3-1 and TRBJ1-6; D remains unclear. Looked up from germline, CDR1 is LGHDT and CDR2 is YNNKEL (reference sequence). V gave up 1 base and J gave up 9 bases, with 13 bases separating them. This CDR3 spans 15 amino acids. This chain's CDR3 is CASSQGGKQGSPLHF. The CDR3, as DNA: TGTGCCAGCAGCCAAGGTGGAAAACAAGGTTCACCCCTCCACTTT.

The rearrangement links TRBV6-1 to TRBJ1-2, with a possible D match to TRBD1 (6 bases). Trimming pared 6 bases from V and 3 bases from J, leaving 20 bases between. CDR3 length: 16 residues. The germline CDR1 and CDR2 sequences are MNHNS and SASEGT. As DNA, the CDR3 is TGTGCCAGCAGCCCCGGGACATTTTCGGCCTACTATGGCTACACCTTC. Translated: CASSPGTFSAYYGYTF.

The chain couples TRBV10-3 to TRBJ1-1; no firm D call. V lost 0 bases and J lost 1, with 12 bases in between. The CDR3 runs 16 residues. Germline lookup yields CDR1 ENHRY and CDR2 SYGVKD. This CDR3 is CAISESERWGNTEAFF. Written as DNA, the CDR3 is TGTGCCATCAGTGAGTCCGAACGTTGGGGGAACACTGAAGCTTTCTTT.

This clonotype was observed once. Given a much more abundant clone one base away, this may be a read error. This chain connects TRBV4-1 to TRBJ2-7; 7 bases match TRBD1. The CDR3 spans 14 residues. The germline V gene encodes CDR1 MGHRA and CDR2 YSYEKL. DNA for the CDR3: TGCGCCAGCGGCCAAGATTTGACAGGGTACGAGCAGTACTTC. Its protein product is CASGQDLTGYEQYF.

This clonotype was counted only a few times. The CDR3 region is CASSPGGAQGPQHF. CDR3 nucleotides: TGTGCCAGCAGTCCAGGGGGGGCCCAGGGGCCCCAGCATTTT. This rearrangement joins TRBV27 to TRBJ1-5; 7 positions agree with TRBD1. This CDR3 has 14 amino acids. Trimming removed 5 bases from V and 9 bases from J; junction bases left unmatched: 10. Germline assignment: CDR1 MNHEY and CDR2 SMNVEV (reference sequence).

In its sample, this clonotype was seen a few times. This chain connects TRBV10-3 to TRBJ1-2, with D hard to call. Germline assignment: CDR1 ENHRY and CDR2 SYGVKD. Trimming stripped 2 bases from V and 8 bases from J, with 9 bases between. This CDR3 has 12 residues. For the CDR3, the DNA is TGTGCCATCAGTGAGAGAGGATTCGGCTACACCTTC. Its translation is CAISERGFGYTF.

This CDR3 is CASSYSSGGSSEQYF. Written as DNA, the CDR3 is TGCGCCAGCAGCTACTCCTCGGGAGGGTCATCGGAGCAGTACTTC. The chain recombines TRBV5-1 with TRBJ2-7; the match to TRBD2 covers 8 bases. Germline V gives CDR1 SGHRS, CDR2 YFSETQ. This CDR3 is 15 amino acids long. V lost 3 bases and J lost 7; bases outside the gene matches: 12.

The chain links TRBV20-1 to TRBJ1-1, with 7 bases that match TRBD1. Per germline, CDR1 DFQATT and CDR2 SNEGSKA (reference sequence). The junction had 20 bases not matched to a gene; V was cut back by 6 bases and J by 7 bases. The CDR3 loop spans 16 amino acids. CDR3 loop: CSAPPTGLRTRVEAFF. DNA for the CDR3: TGCAGTGCACCACCGACAGGGCTGAGAACAAGGGTTGAAGCTTTCTTT.

The chain has TRBV20-1 and TRBJ2-3, with D perhaps matching TRBD1 (6 bases). Per germline, CDR1 DFQATT and CDR2 SNEGSKA (reference sequence). V lost 3 bases to trimming and J lost 1 base, with 11 bases between them. The CDR3 spans 14 residues. Here the CDR3 DNA reads TGCAGTGCTAGGGACAGCGGAGGCACAGATACGCAGTATTTT. Residues: CSARDSGGTDTQYF.

This chain links TRBV27 with TRBJ2-1, with TRBD2 matching 13 bases. The end of the DNA aligns better with TRBJ2-7, so the J call may be wrong. The CDR3 totals 17 residues. From germline, CDR1 is MNHEY and CDR2 SMNVEV (reference sequence). In DNA form, the CDR3 reads TGTGCCAGCAGTCCCTCCGGGACTAGCGGGGCCTACAATGAGCAGTACTTC. Protein: CASSPSGTSGAYNEQYF.

The CDR3 is CASSKVPRGLTDTQYF. DNA of the CDR3: TGTGCCAGCTCCAAGGTTCCCAGGGGGCTAACAGATACGCAGTATTTT. This chain joins TRBV7-3 and TRBJ2-3, with 8 nucleotides matching TRBD1. Germline CDR1 SGHTA, CDR2 FQGTGA. The CDR3 length is 16 residues. V gave up 8 bases and J gave up 3 bases; unmatched junction bases: 13.

This chain links TRBV10-2 with TRBJ1-1; D gene uncertain. Germline values: CDR1 WSHSY, CDR2 SAAADI. The length of the CDR3 is 14 residues. Trimming pared 0 bases from V and 1 base from J, leaving 6 bases between. CDR3 amino acids: CASSESRPNTEAFF. The CDR3 DNA sequence: TGCGCCAGCAGTGAGTCGAGGCCGAACACTGAAGCTTTCTTT.

V and J are TRBV20-1 and TRBJ2-3; 10 bases agree with TRBD1. CDR1 and CDR2 (germline): DFQATT, SNEGSKA (reference sequence). CDR3 length: 14 amino acids. Trimming removed 6 bases from V and 4 bases from J; junction bases left unmatched: 7. The CDR3 loop reads CSASTGGGSDTQYF. The CDR3, as DNA: TGCAGTGCATCGACAGGGGGCGGATCAGATACGCAGTATTTT.

V and J are TRBV11-2 and TRBJ2-1, with TRBD2 matching over 11 bases. Germline assignment: CDR1 SGHAT and CDR2 FQNNGV. The V and J ends lost 5 bases and 9 bases, in that order; junction bases with no gene match: 15. This CDR3 has 17 amino acids. The CDR3 protein is CASSPGTSGPPGSEQFF. The CDR3 nucleotides are TGTGCCAGCAGCCCGGGGACTAGCGGACCTCCCGGGAGTGAGCAGTTCTTC.

DNA of the CDR3: TGTGCCAGCAGCCCGTCCGGGACTAGCGCTTACAATGAGCAGTTCTTC. Its translation: CASSPSGTSAYNEQFF. The rearrangement links TRBV4-2 to TRBJ2-1; 10 bases match TRBD2. V shed 4 bases and J 4 bases; nucleotides not matched to a gene: 7. The CDR3 covers 16 residues. The germline V gene has CDR1 LGHNA and CDR2 YNFKEQ.

The J gene is TRBJ2-4, the V gene TRBV2; TRBD1 agrees at 8 bases. Judging by the DNA end, TRBJ2-7 fits better; the J call may be wrong. Per germline, CDR1 SNHLY and CDR2 FYNNEI. CDR3 length: 14 amino acids. CDR3 DNA: TGTTCTATAACTAACCGAGACAGGGGCTACGAGCAGTACTTC. Amino acid sequence: CSITNRDRGYEQYF.